This passage covers 7 T cell receptor beta chains from one sample sequenced in a study of T cells in Graves' hyperthyroidism and ophthalmopathy (dated by TCRdb to about 2019). Libraries came from multiplex PCR. Instrument used: Illumina HiSeq 2000. The TCR beta CDR3 regions were amplified from the RNA transcripts. The TCR CDR3 was subjected to a first round of RT-PCR using the HTBI primer set and the Qiagen OneStep RT-PCR kit. TCRdb reanalyzed the raw reads on its own, using fastp at Q25 for trimming and MiXCR for clone calling, and kept in-frame beta chains. Here each entry gathers all rows of one CDR3 protein and keeps the most common genes and DNA. The sample data list 300,000 to 350,000 distinct CDR3 sequences, and 18% of these were observed just once. The ten largest clones represent under 55% of the sample. Sequenced input: blood. The receptor set was obtained from a woman aged 45-59 years with Graves' hyperthyroidism.

The rearrangement joins TRBV4-2 to TRBJ1-5; maybe TRBD1 (5 bases). The CDR3 sequence is 15 residues long. Germline V gene sequence: CDR1 LGHNA, CDR2 YNFKEQ. Trimming took off 0 bases at V and 1 base at J, with 7 bases between the two ends. CDR3 in amino acids: CASSQERGSNQPQHF. In nucleotides, the CDR3 is TGTGCCAGCAGCCAAGAGCGGGGGAGCAATCAGCCCCAGCATTTT.

This clonotype showed up many times. The chain recombines TRBV27 with TRBJ2-6, with D unclear. V was trimmed by 5 bases and J by 0 bases, leaving 5 bases between them. CDR1 is MNHEY and CDR2 is SMNVEV in the germline V gene (reference sequence). This CDR3 spans 14 amino acids. The CDR3 spells CASSRSSGANVLTF. The CDR3 DNA is TGTGCCAGCAGTAGGTCCTCTGGGGCCAACGTCCTGACTTTC.

The rearrangement uses TRBV30 and TRBJ1-5; a weak D match, TRBD1 (6 bases). The length of the CDR3 is 13 residues. CDR1 GTSNPN and CDR2 SVGIG come from the germline V gene (reference sequence). Trimming took 3 bases from V and 5 from J, leaving 11 bases between them. CDR3 loop: CAWSGGLDQPQHF. The CDR3 coding sequence is TGTGCCTGGAGCGGGGGGCTGGATCAGCCCCAGCATTTT. Together with reference TRBV30 and TRBJ1-5, the CDR3 gives the full variable domain: SQTIHQWPATLVQPVGSPLSLECTVEGTSNPNLYWYRQAAGRGLQLLFYSVGIGQISSEVPQNLSASRPQDRQFILSSKKLLLSDSGFYLCAWSGGLDQPQHFGDGTRLSIL.

This clonotype was counted at least ten times. This rearrangement joins TRBV12-3 or TRBV12-4 to TRBJ1-5, with D unresolved. The CDR3 runs to 12 residues. V was pared by 3 bases and J by 6 bases, with 6 bases between. DNA for the CDR3: TGTGCCAGCAGTTTCGGTGTTCAGCCCCAGCATTTT. Its protein is CASSFGVQPQHF.

At least ten counts were recorded for this clonotype. V gene TRBV5-1 combines with J gene TRBJ2-7; D is possibly TRBD1 (6 bases). Germline loops: CDR1 SGHRS, CDR2 YFSETQ. V gave up 5 bases and J gave up 6 bases, with 21 bases separating them. This CDR3 spans 15 amino acids. CDR3: CASRSDSDSLREQYF. In nucleotides, the CDR3 is TGCGCCAGCAGGTCCGACTCGGACAGTTTACGCGAGCAGTACTTC.

The chain employs TRBV19 and TRBJ1-5, with D uncertain. V was shortened by 2 bases and J by 4 bases, with 12 bases between the two germline ends. CDR1 is LNHDA and CDR2 is SQIVND in the germline V gene (reference sequence). The CDR3 is 15 residues long. CDR3 protein: CASSIYGRGNQPQHF. CDR3 in DNA: TGTGCCAGTAGTATATACGGTCGGGGTAATCAGCCCCAGCATTTT. The full variable domain, rest sourced from reference TRBV19 and TRBJ1-5, is DGGITQSPKYLFRKEGQNVTLSCEQNLNHDAMYWYRQDPGQGLRLIYYSQIVNDFQKGDIAEGYSVSREKKESFPLTVTSAQKNPTAFYLCASSIYGRGNQPQHFGDGTRLSIL.

The rearrangement joins TRBV9 to TRBJ1-2, with 10 bases identical to TRBD1. Per the germline V gene, CDR1 is SGDLS and CDR2 is YYNGEE. With V trimmed by 3 bases and J by 5 bases, 4 bases remained unmatched. This CDR3 is built from 14 residues. CDR3 nucleotide sequence: TGTGCCAGCAGCGCGACAGGGGGCGTTTATGGCTACACCTTC. Translating it yields CASSATGGVYGYTF.